These 6 T cell receptor beta chains came from one sample sequenced in a study of blood T cell repertoires in COVID-19. Method: immunoSEQ multiplex PCR; TCRdb's copy keeps in-frame clones and lacks some. Of some 54,000 clones in the sample, 91% were seen once. The sequenced material came from peripheral blood. These receptors all stem from a man aged 55 to 70 with acute or convalescent COVID-19.

This clone was detected only once. The CDR3, as DNA: TGCGCCAGCAGCGGAAGGACAGACAACACTGAAGCTTTCTTT. This sequence encodes CASSGRTDNTEAFF. The rearrangement joins TRBV5-1 to TRBJ1-1, with TRBD1 as a possible D gene (6 bases). Germline CDR1 reads SGHRS; CDR2 reads YFSETQ. The V gene lost 4 bases and the J gene lost 2 bases, with 12 bases spanning the gap. The CDR3 sequence is 14 residues long.

The rearrangement uses TRBV5-4 and TRBJ1-3, with D possibly matching TRBD1 (5 bases). V lost 7 bases and J 0 bases, leaving 11 bases between the germline ends. Germline V gene data show CDR1 as SGHNT and CDR2 as YYREEE (reference sequence). This CDR3 is 14 amino acids long. The CDR3 sequence is CASWGTRSGNTIYF. The CDR3 DNA reads as TGTGCCAGCTGGGGCACCCGCTCTGGAAACACCATATATTTT.

The chain employs TRBV11-2 and TRBJ2-2, with 8 bases matching TRBD1. This CDR3 is 17 amino acids long. Germline CDR1 reads SGHAT; CDR2 reads FQNNGV. The V and J ends lost 5 bases and 3 bases, in that order; junction bases with no gene match: 11. CDR3 amino acids: CASSTLGQGLDTGELFF. The CDR3 DNA reads TGTGCCAGCAGCACTCTAGGACAGGGACTCGACACCGGGGAGCTGTTTTTT.

The chain carries TRBV4-2 and TRBJ2-7; 10 positions match TRBD2. This CDR3 is built from 18 residues. V lost 1 base and J lost 2; bases outside the gene matches: 11. CDR1 is LGHNA and CDR2 is YNFKEQ in the germline V gene. The CDR3: CASSQGLAGAVGTYEQYF. Here the CDR3 DNA reads TGTGCCAGCAGCCAAGGCCTAGCGGGAGCCGTAGGGACCTACGAGCAGTACTTC.

This clone was counted between two and nine times. This chain joins TRBV12-3 or TRBV12-4 and TRBJ1-4, with TRBD1 matching over 7 bases. Trimming took 6 bases from V and 10 from J; bases not matched to a gene: 8. The CDR3 sequence is 13 residues long. The DNA for the CDR3 is TGTGCCAGCAGCTTCGGGACAGCTCCAAAACTGTTTTTT. This encodes CASSFGTAPKLFF.

This clone was seen a handful of times. This rearrangement joins TRBV9 to TRBJ1-3; D not certain. The CDR3 runs 15 residues. CDR1 and CDR2 from the germline V gene are SGDLS and YYNGEE. Trimming stripped 4 bases from V and 0 bases from J, with 11 bases between. The CDR3 spells CASSPRESSGNTIYF. The CDR3 DNA is TGTGCCAGCAGCCCTAGGGAGAGCTCTGGAAACACCATATATTTT.